Only a few counts were recorded for the clone carrying this T cell receptor (beta chain). The CDR3 length is 19 residues. The germline V and J ends were trimmed by 1 base and 2 bases, with 21 bases remaining between them. The data were obtained in a study of blood T cells in healthy people across ages. A second about 6 to 12 cycle PCR used barcoded and J-beta primers. TCRdb reprocessed the 5' RACE reads via MiXCR and lists one record per CDR3 protein. The table has about 930,000 distinct CDR3 sequences, approximately 32% seen once. These data also formed part of another study, on T cells of mothers and their children.

The V call is TRBV12-3 or TRBV12-4, the J call TRBJ1-5; D remains ambiguous. The source is a woman aged 40 to 50 in good health. The sequenced sample was blood. CDR3: CASSLDWTPALGGNQPQHF. The DNA for the CDR3 is TGTGCCAGCAGTTTAGACTGGACCCCGGCCCTTGGGGGCAATCAGCCCCAGCATTTT.